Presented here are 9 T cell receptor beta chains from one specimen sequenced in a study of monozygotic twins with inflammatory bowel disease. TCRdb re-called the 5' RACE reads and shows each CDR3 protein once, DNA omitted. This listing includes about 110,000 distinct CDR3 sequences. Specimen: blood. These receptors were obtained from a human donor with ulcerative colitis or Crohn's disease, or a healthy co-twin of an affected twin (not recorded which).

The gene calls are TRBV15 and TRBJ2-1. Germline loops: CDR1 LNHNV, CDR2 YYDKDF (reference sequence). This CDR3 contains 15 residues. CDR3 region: CATSRGSRLYNEQFF.

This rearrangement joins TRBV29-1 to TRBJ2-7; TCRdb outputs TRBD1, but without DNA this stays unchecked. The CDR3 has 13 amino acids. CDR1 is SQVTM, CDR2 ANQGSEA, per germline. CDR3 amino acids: CSVARDASYEQYF.

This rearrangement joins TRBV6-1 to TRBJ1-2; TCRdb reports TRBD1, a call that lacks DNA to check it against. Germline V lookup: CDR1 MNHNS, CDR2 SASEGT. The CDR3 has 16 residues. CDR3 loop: CASSTRDRNVAGGYTF.

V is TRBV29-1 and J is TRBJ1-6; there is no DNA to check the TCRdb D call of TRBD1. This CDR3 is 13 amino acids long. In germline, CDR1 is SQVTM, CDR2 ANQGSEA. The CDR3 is CSVGTGNNSPLHF.

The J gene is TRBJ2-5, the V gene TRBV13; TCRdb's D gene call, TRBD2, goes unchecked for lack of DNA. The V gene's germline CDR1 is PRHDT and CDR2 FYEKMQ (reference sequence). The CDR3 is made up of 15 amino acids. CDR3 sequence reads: CASSNGTSGRETQYF.

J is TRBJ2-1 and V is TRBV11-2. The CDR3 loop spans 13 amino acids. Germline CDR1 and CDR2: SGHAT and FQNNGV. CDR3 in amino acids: CASSRPEASEQFF.

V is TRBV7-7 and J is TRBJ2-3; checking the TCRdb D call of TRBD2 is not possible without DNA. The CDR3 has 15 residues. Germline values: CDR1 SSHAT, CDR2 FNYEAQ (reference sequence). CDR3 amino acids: CASSLSPRPIDTQYF. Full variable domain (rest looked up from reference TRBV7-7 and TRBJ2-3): GAGVSQSPRYKVTKRGQDVTLRCDPISSHATLYWYQQALGQGPEFLTYFNYEAQPDKSGLPSDRFSAERPEGSISTLTIQRTEQRDSAMYRCASSLSPRPIDTQYFGPGTRLTVL.

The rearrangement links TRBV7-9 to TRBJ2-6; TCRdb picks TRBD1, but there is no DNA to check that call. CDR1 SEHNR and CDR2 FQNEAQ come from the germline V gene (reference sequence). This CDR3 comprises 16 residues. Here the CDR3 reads CASSPHRGSGANVLTF. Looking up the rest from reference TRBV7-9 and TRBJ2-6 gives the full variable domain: DTGVSQNPRHKITKRGQNVTFRCDPISEHNRLYWYRQTLGQGPEFLTYFQNEAQLEKSRLLSDRFSAERPKGSFSTLEIQRTEQGDSAMYLCASSPHRGSGANVLTFGAGSRLTVL.

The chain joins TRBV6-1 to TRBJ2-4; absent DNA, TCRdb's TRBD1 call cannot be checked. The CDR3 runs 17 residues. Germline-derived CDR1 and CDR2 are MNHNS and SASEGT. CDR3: CASSESLRTAIKNMQYF.